These T cell receptor beta chains were read from a single sample in a study of control samples from healthy donors and cancer patients. TCRdb's copy holds only in-frame clones and misses some; the assay was immunoSEQ multiplex PCR. The sample contains about 150,000 clones, approximately 94% of which appear only once. Sequencing used blood. The receptors stem from a young woman in good health. CDR3s include the opening cysteine and the closing phenylalanine or tryptophan. The D gene is left open where the match is weak. Not every row has a clone size; where given, it reads once, few, many or a size class.

D: NA
J: TRBJ1-3
size: NA
V: TRBV7-2
DNA: TGTGCCAGCAGCGGAAACTCTGGAAACACCATATATTTT
CDR3: CASSGNSGNTIYF

D: NA
J: TRBJ1-5
size: NA
V: TRBV6-5
DNA: TGTGCCAGCAGTTACTCTGGGGGTAATGATCAGCCCCAGCATTTT
CDR3: CASSYSGGNDQPQHF

D: NA
J: TRBJ2-5
size: NA
V: TRBV2
DNA: TGTGCCAGCAGCCTGACTAAAGAGACCCAGTACTTC
CDR3: CASSLTKETQYF

D: TRBD1
J: TRBJ1-5
size: NA
V: TRBV5-8
DNA: TGTGCCAGCAGCTTCGGACAGGGATTTAGACAGCCCCAGCATTTT
CDR3: CASSFGQGFRQPQHF

D: NA
J: TRBJ1-6
size: NA
V: TRBV11-2
DNA: TGTGCCAGCAGCTCCGACGGTCGAAATTCACCCCTCCACTTT
CDR3: CASSSDGRNSPLHF

D: NA
J: TRBJ1-2
size: NA
V: TRBV5-5
DNA: TGTGCCGCCAGCACCCAGCCCTCCTATGGCTACACCTTC
CDR3: CAASTQPSYGYTF

D: NA
J: TRBJ2-3
size: NA
V: TRBV11-3
DNA: TGTGCCAGCAGCAGAATAGGTTCACGGGTAGGCACAGATACGCAGTATTTT
CDR3: CASSRIGSRVGTDTQYF

D: TRBD2
J: TRBJ2-5
size: NA
V: TRBV10-1
DNA: TGCGCCAGCAGTGATAATCCTAGCGGGAGCAAGGAGACCCAGTACTTC
CDR3: CASSDNPSGSKETQYF

D: NA
J: TRBJ2-1
size: NA
V: TRBV3-1/TRBV3-2
DNA: TGTGCCAGCAGCCACCGGGGGCCGGGGGTGCCCTACAATGAGCAGTTCTTC
CDR3: CASSHRGPGVPYNEQFF

D: NA
J: TRBJ2-7
size: NA
V: TRBV5-6
DNA: TGTGCCAGCAGCTTGACCGGGACCCCCGAGCAGTACTTC
CDR3: CASSLTGTPEQYF

D: NA
J: TRBJ2-2
size: NA
V: TRBV25-1
DNA: TGTGCCAGCAGTGAATACACACGAACCGGGGAGCTGTTTTTT
CDR3: CASSEYTRTGELFF

D: NA
J: TRBJ2-3
size: NA
V: TRBV5-4
DNA: TGTGCCAGCGGGTATGAGGAGGGGGATACGCAGTATTTT
CDR3: CASGYEEGDTQYF

D: NA
J: TRBJ1-1
size: NA
V: TRBV10-3
DNA: TGTGCCATCAGTGAGTCGGAGCAGGGGATCACTGAAGCTTTCTTT
CDR3: CAISESEQGITEAFF

D: TRBD1
J: TRBJ1-1
size: NA
V: TRBV7-9
DNA: TGTGCCAGCAGCTTAAGAGGGGGCGATGACACTGAAGCTTTCTTT
CDR3: CASSLRGGDDTEAFF

D: NA
J: TRBJ1-6
size: NA
V: TRBV19
DNA: TGTGCCAGTAGTACGCGGACAGTCTCGGAATCACCCCTCCACTTT
CDR3: CASSTRTVSESPLHF

D: NA
J: TRBJ1-1
size: NA
V: TRBV2
DNA: TGTGCCAGGGAACAGGGACTCGGCGCTGAAGCTTTCTTT
CDR3: CAREQGLGAEAFF

D: NA
J: TRBJ1-2
size: NA
V: TRBV28
DNA: TGTGCCAGCAGTTTGTCCGGCGAGGGAAATAACTATGGCTACACCTTC
CDR3: CASSLSGEGNNYGYTF

D: TRBD1
J: TRBJ1-2
size: NA
V: TRBV19
DNA: TGTGCCACCTCCCCCCGGGACAGGGACAACTATGGCTACACCTTC
CDR3: CATSPRDRDNYGYTF

D: NA
J: TRBJ1-2
size: NA
V: TRBV10-3
DNA: TGTGCCATCAGTGAGGGGGTGACGGGTTATGGCTACACCTTC
CDR3: CAISEGVTGYGYTF

D: TRBD2
J: TRBJ2-2
size: NA
V: TRBV29-1
DNA: TGCAGCGTTGTCGGGACTAGCGGGGGGGCCGAAGGGGAGCTGTTTTTT
CDR3: CSVVGTSGGAEGELFF

D: NA
J: TRBJ2-5
size: once
V: TRBV12-5
DNA: TGTGCTAGTGGTTTGTCTTCGGGCATTCACGAGACCCAGTACTTC
CDR3: CASGLSSGIHETQYF

D: NA
J: TRBJ2-7
size: NA
V: TRBV19
DNA: TGTGCCAGTAGTATTTCGAGGGGCGAGCAGTACTTC
CDR3: CASSISRGEQYF

D: NA
J: TRBJ2-1
size: NA
V: TRBV11-2
DNA: TGTGCCAGCAGCACGGGGAGATACAATGAGCAGTTCTTC
CDR3: CASSTGRYNEQFF

D: NA
J: TRBJ2-7
size: NA
V: TRBV10-1
DNA: TGCGCCAGCAGTGGGGGCCGGGGTTTGATCTACGAGCAGTACTTC
CDR3: CASSGGRGLIYEQYF

D: NA
J: TRBJ1-1
size: once
V: TRBV6-2/TRBV6-3
DNA: TGTGCCAGCAGTTACAGTGGGGGGAACACTGAAGCTTTCTTT
CDR3: CASSYSGGNTEAFF

D: TRBD1
J: TRBJ2-7
size: NA
V: TRBV5-6
DNA: TGTGCCAGCAGCTGGGGACAGGAGCAGTACTTC
CDR3: CASSWGQEQYF

D: NA
J: TRBJ2-7
size: NA
V: TRBV6-6
DNA: TGTGCCAGCAAAACCCCCAAGGGGGGCCGCTACGAGCAGTACTTC
CDR3: CASKTPKGGRYEQYF

D: NA
J: TRBJ2-4
size: NA
V: TRBV19
DNA: TGTGCCAGTAGTACGGGGCGACAGAAACTAGCCAAAAACATTCAGTACTTC
CDR3: CASSTGRQKLAKNIQYF

D: NA
J: TRBJ2-7
size: NA
V: TRBV12-3/TRBV12-4
DNA: TGTGCCAGCAGTTCGGGGTCCTACGAGCAGTACTTC
CDR3: CASSSGSYEQYF

D: TRBD2
J: TRBJ2-2
size: NA
V: TRBV29-1
DNA: TGCAGCGTTGATCTAGCGGGGATCGAGGAGCTGTTTTTT
CDR3: CSVDLAGIEELFF

D: NA
J: TRBJ2-2
size: NA
V: TRBV29-1
DNA: TGCAGCGTTGAAGATCGTCGACAGTTCACCGGGGAGCTGTTTTTT
CDR3: CSVEDRRQFTGELFF

D: NA
J: TRBJ1-1
size: NA
V: TRBV5-1
DNA: TGCGCCAGCAGCCCGGAATGGGACGGGACTGAAGCTTTCTTT
CDR3: CASSPEWDGTEAFF